The 8 T cell receptor beta chains below were found in one sample sequenced in a study of blood T cell repertoires in COVID-19. Here immunoSEQ multiplex PCR was the method, and the copy in TCRdb shows in-frame clones only, minus some. Of 150,000 to 160,000 clones listed, around 83% were seen once; the top ten hold around 10%. The specimen was peripheral blood. The origin of the receptors is a woman in her sixties or seventies with COVID-19, enrolled during active disease.

The V gene is TRBV6-2 or TRBV6-3, the J gene TRBJ1-1, with no clear D. Germline V lookup: CDR1 MNHEY, CDR2 SVGEGT. V shed 0 bases and J shed 0 bases, with 8 bases lying between them. This CDR3 has 15 residues. The DNA for the CDR3 is TGTGCCAGCAGTTACTCCAGGCAGGTGAACACTGAAGCTTTCTTT. Its protein is CASSYSRQVNTEAFF.

The CDR3 region has the DNA TGCGCCAGCAGCCAAGGCGGGACTTTTTCCGTCTATGGCTACACCTTC. Amino acid sequence: CASSQGGTFSVYGYTF. V gene TRBV4-1 combines with J gene TRBJ1-2; a weak D match, TRBD1 (5 bases). Trimming stripped 1 base from V and 4 bases from J, with 16 bases between. The CDR3 loop spans 16 amino acids. CDR1 and CDR2 from the germline V gene are MGHRA and YSYEKL.

This chain joins TRBV18 and TRBJ2-7; the match to TRBD2 covers 8 bases. The CDR3 runs to 14 residues. Trimming removed 2 bases from V and 5 bases from J; junction bases left unmatched: 5. The germline CDR1 and CDR2 sequences are KGHSH and LQKENI. CDR3 nucleotides: TGTGCCAGCTCACCAGTACGGGGGGGCCACGAGCAGTACGTC. Amino acid sequence: CASSPVRGGHEQYV.

This rearrangement joins TRBV10-3 to TRBJ1-6; D not certain. The CDR3 is 15 amino acids. Germline assignment: CDR1 ENHRY and CDR2 SYGVKD. V lost 3 bases and J lost 7, with 13 bases in between. DNA for the CDR3: TGTGCCATCAGTGAATTTGCGGCTTCCAATTCACCCCTCCACTTT. Its protein is CAISEFAASNSPLHF.

The gene calls are TRBV5-4 and TRBJ2-1; D is uncertain. The CDR3 consists of 14 residues. Trimming took off 0 bases at V and 8 bases at J, with 12 bases between the two ends. Germline CDR1 is SGHNT and CDR2 is YYREEE (reference sequence). In nucleotides, the CDR3 is TGTGCCAGCAGCTTGGGCTTCGCCCGGGATGAGCAGTTCTTC. It translates to CASSLGFARDEQFF.

V gene TRBV6-5 combines with J gene TRBJ1-3; a weak D match, TRBD1 (5 bases). The ends were cut back, 10 bases at V and 2 bases at J, with 12 bases in the middle. The germline V gene has CDR1 MNHEY and CDR2 SVGAGI. This CDR3 region has 13 residues. CDR3 sequence (DNA): TGTGCCACACACAGGACCGCTGGAAACACCATATATTTT. Translation: CATHRTAGNTIYF.

The chain combines TRBV2 with TRBJ1-6, with D possibly being TRBD1 (5 bases). Germline V CDR1 and CDR2: SNHLY, FYNNEI. V dropped 7 bases and J dropped 9 bases, with 13 bases sitting between them. The CDR3 sequence is 13 residues long. CDR3: CASIGDQGSPLHF. Here the CDR3 DNA reads TGTGCCAGCATAGGGGATCAGGGTTCACCCCTCCACTTT. The complete variable domain, with remaining parts taken from reference TRBV2 and TRBJ1-6, reads EPEVTQTPSHQVTQMGQEVILRCVPISNHLYFYWYRQILGQKVEFLVSFYNNEISEKSEIFDDQFSVERPDGSNFTLKIRSTKLEDSAMYFCASIGDQGSPLHFGNGTRLTVT.

This chain links TRBV5-1 with TRBJ1-1; 8 bases fit TRBD1. Looked up from germline, CDR1 is SGHRS and CDR2 is YFSETQ. This CDR3 is built from 18 residues. Trimming at V came to 2 bases and at J to 0 bases, leaving 12 bases not matched to a gene. In DNA, the CDR3 is TGCGCCAGCAGCTTCTTGGCGACAGGGGTTAGGGTGAACACTGAAGCTTTCTTT. Protein product: CASSFLATGVRVNTEAFF.